Below are 23 T cell receptor beta chains sequenced from a single sample in a study of blood T cell repertoires in COVID-19 (dated by TCRdb to the early 2020s). Library preparation was by the immunoSEQ multiplex PCR assay. The immuneACCESS repertoire file appears here via TCRdb, limited to in-frame rearrangements. These files lack a portion of the clones; in checked studies, under half of the deficit traces to unresolved V genes, and the cause of the others is not known. The table for this sample lists about 190,000 clones; about 86% of them were counted only once. The ten biggest clones cover 0.88% of the sample. Source material: peripheral blood. All receptors come from a woman aged 18 to 35 who had recovered from COVID-19.

The chain couples TRBV28 to TRBJ2-7; perhaps TRBD1 as D (5 bases). The germline V and J ends were trimmed by 2 bases and 3 bases, with 11 bases remaining between them. CDR1 is MDHEN, CDR2 SYDVKM, per germline. The CDR3 runs 14 residues. For the CDR3, the DNA is TGTGCCAGCAGTTTAAGAGCAGGGATCTACGAGCAGTACGTC. Protein product: CASSLRAGIYEQYV.

The genes are TRBV6-5 and TRBJ1-5, with D uncertain. Germline V gene data show CDR1 as MNHEY and CDR2 as SVGAGI. The ends were cut back, 0 bases at V and 4 bases at J, with 7 bases in the middle. This CDR3 has 14 amino acids. The CDR3: CASSYSYINQPQHF. CDR3 nucleotides: TGTGCCAGCAGTTACTCGTATATAAATCAGCCCCAGCATTTT.

This chain uses TRBV5-1 with TRBJ1-1, with D maybe TRBD1 (5 bases). Looked up from germline, CDR1 is SGHRS and CDR2 is YFSETQ. The germline V and J ends were trimmed by 0 bases and 0 bases, with 12 bases remaining between them. This CDR3 spans 16 amino acids. The CDR3 bases are TGCGCCAGCAGCTTGGTTCAGGGCTCCATGAACACTGAAGCTTTCTTT. This codes for CASSLVQGSMNTEAFF.

The chain links TRBV9 to TRBJ2-7, with D perhaps matching TRBD2 (5 bases). Germline V gives CDR1 SGDLS, CDR2 YYNGEE. The V end was cut by 3 bases, the J end by 6 bases, with 34 bases between. The CDR3 has 20 residues. The CDR3 protein is CASSGNLENTGESRPFEQYV. In DNA, the CDR3 is TGTGCCAGCAGCGGTAATCTGGAGAATACCGGGGAATCCCGACCCTTCGAGCAGTACGTC.

V is TRBV27 and J is TRBJ2-3; 11 positions agree with TRBD2. The CDR3 is 15 residues long. Germline CDR1 is MNHEY and CDR2 is SMNVEV (reference sequence). With V trimmed by 2 bases and J by 6 bases, 4 bases remained unmatched. Here the CDR3 reads CASSLRLAGGDTQYF. In nucleotides, the CDR3 is TGTGCCAGCAGTTTACGGCTAGCGGGAGGTGATACGCAGTATTTT.

This chain connects TRBV9 to TRBJ2-3; TRBD2 aligns across 8 bases. This CDR3 region has 15 residues. Germline values: CDR1 SGDLS, CDR2 YYNGEE. The V and J ends lost 0 bases and 2 bases, in that order; junction bases with no gene match: 2. CDR3 in DNA: TGTGCCAGCAGCGTAGGTAGCGGGACCACAGATACGCAGTATTTT. Translating gives CASSVGSGTTDTQYF.

The chain combines TRBV24-1 with TRBJ2-7; TRBD2 matches at 7 bases. The CDR3 sequence is 15 residues long. CDR1 is KGHDR, CDR2 SFDVKD, per germline. The J segment lost 6 bases and the V segment lost 3 bases, leaving 10 bases of the junction unmatched. This CDR3 is CATSDMAATGGEQYF. The CDR3 DNA is TGTGCCACCAGTGATATGGCGGCCACGGGGGGCGAGCAGTACTTC.

The J gene is TRBJ1-1, the V gene TRBV6-2 or TRBV6-3, with 7 bases lining up with TRBD1. This CDR3 comprises 13 residues. Germline CDR1 is MNHEY and CDR2 is SVGEGT. Losses at the gene ends were 5 bases for V and 4 bases for J; bases not matched to a gene: 4. CDR3 region: CASSAGGGTEAFF. The CDR3, as DNA: TGTGCCAGCAGTGCAGGGGGTGGCACTGAAGCTTTCTTT.

The J gene is TRBJ1-1, the V gene TRBV7-9; D remains unclear. V lost 3 bases and J lost 5, with 22 bases in between. This CDR3 region has 17 residues. Germline V gives CDR1 SEHNR, CDR2 FQNEAQ (reference sequence). This CDR3 reads CASSFPIGESEYTEAFF. Here the CDR3 DNA reads TGTGCCAGCAGCTTTCCCATTGGTGAGAGTGAGTATACTGAAGCTTTCTTT.

The rearrangement links TRBV3-1 (or the pseudogene TRBV3-2) to TRBJ2-1, with 8 bases fitting TRBD2. V gave up 1 base and J gave up 10 bases; unmatched junction bases: 0. The germline CDR1 and CDR2 sequences are LGHDT and YNNKEL (reference sequence). The CDR3 totals 12 residues. The CDR3 DNA sequence: TGTGCCAGCAGCCAAGCGGGAGGGGAGCAGTTCTTC. Its translation: CASSQAGGEQFF.

This chain uses TRBV29-1 with TRBJ2-1; 11 bases agree with TRBD2. Germline values: CDR1 SQVTM, CDR2 ANQGSEA. V lost 4 bases to trimming and J lost 7 bases; unmatched junction nucleotides: 3. This CDR3 spans 13 amino acids. CDR3 DNA sequence: TGCAGCGTTGTTCCTAGCGGGAGGAATGAGCAGTTCTTC. Translated: CSVVPSGRNEQFF.

The chain uses TRBV7-2 and TRBJ2-1, with 12 nucleotides matching TRBD2. The germline CDR1 and CDR2 sequences are SGHTA and FQGNSA. Trimming removed 1 base from V and 6 bases from J; junction bases left unmatched: 7. The CDR3 loop spans 17 amino acids. The CDR3 nucleotides are TGTGCCAGCAGCTTAGGGCGGCTAGCGGGAGGGATCAATGAGCAGTTCTTC. Translated: CASSLGRLAGGINEQFF.

The V gene is TRBV27, the J gene TRBJ2-7; D perhaps matches TRBD1 (5 bases). The germline V and J ends were trimmed by 3 bases and 3 bases, with 12 bases remaining between them. In germline, CDR1 is MNHEY, CDR2 SMNVEV (reference sequence). The CDR3 is 14 residues long. The CDR3 spells CASSFRQGSYEQYF. The CDR3 nucleotides read TGTGCCAGCAGTTTCCGCCAGGGTAGCTACGAGCAGTACTTC.

The rearrangement links TRBV13 to TRBJ1-2, with D perhaps TRBD1 (6 bases). Trimming shortened V by 7 bases and J by 7 bases, and 13 bases separated the two germline ends. Looked up from germline, CDR1 is PRHDT and CDR2 is FYEKMQ (reference sequence). CDR3 size: 12 residues. In nucleotides, the CDR3 is TGTGCCAGCACCTTGGGGGCGGGTGGCTACACCTTC. Its protein is CASTLGAGGYTF.

This clone was recorded a few times. The chain is built from TRBV6-5 and TRBJ1-2, with a weak D call TRBD1 (5 bases). The CDR3 is 15 residues long. Deletions cut 0 bases from V and 4 bases from J, with 12 bases between. CDR1 and CDR2 from the germline V gene are MNHEY and SVGAGI. In DNA form, the CDR3 reads TGTGCCAGCAGTTACTCGCGGGGGTCCCCCTATGGCTACACCTTC. Translating it yields CASSYSRGSPYGYTF.

The table lists this clone with a few counts. The chain links TRBV6-5 to TRBJ2-1; 8 bases are shared with TRBD1. The V gene end was trimmed by 3 bases and the J gene end by 10 bases; junction bases not matched to a gene: 5. CDR3 length: 13 amino acids. Germline CDR1 is MNHEY and CDR2 is SVGAGI. In nucleotides, the CDR3 is TGTGCCAGCAGTTATAGGACAGGGTGGGAGCAGTTCTTC. It specifies CASSYRTGWEQFF.

V gene TRBV4-1 combines with J gene TRBJ1-5; unclear D gene. This CDR3 comprises 15 residues. Germline V gene sequence: CDR1 MGHRA, CDR2 YSYEKL. V was cut by 2 bases and J by 7 bases, with 15 bases left in between. The CDR3 is CASSQSPHAGQPQHF. CDR3 DNA: TGCGCCAGCAGCCAATCCCCCCACGCGGGGCAGCCCCAGCATTTT.

The chain carries TRBV6-2 or TRBV6-3 and TRBJ1-5; the match to TRBD1 covers 7 bases. The CDR3 length is 16 residues. The trim removed 6 bases at V and 2 bases at J, leaving 10 bases unmatched. Germline CDR1 MNHEY, CDR2 SVGEGT. CDR3 nucleotide sequence: TGTGCCAGCAGCCAAAGACAGGGTAGGGGCAATCAGCCCCAGCATTTT. Protein: CASSQRQGRGNQPQHF.

The rearrangement joins TRBV9 to TRBJ1-1, with D uncertain. Germline assignment: CDR1 SGDLS and CDR2 YYNGEE. The CDR3 runs to 14 residues. The ends were cut back, 0 bases at V and 3 bases at J, with 9 bases in the middle. The CDR3: CASSVDAGYTEAFF. The CDR3 DNA is TGTGCCAGCAGCGTAGACGCAGGCTACACTGAAGCTTTCTTT.

This clone was observed once. The chain has TRBV4-1 and TRBJ2-3; D may be TRBD2 (5 bases). CDR1 MGHRA and CDR2 YSYEKL come from the germline V gene. CDR3 length: 16 residues. V shed 4 bases and J shed 0 bases, with 14 bases lying between them. CDR3 in DNA: TGCGCCAGCAGCCGTCGGGGTACAGAAAGCACAGATACGCAGTATTTT. This gives the protein CASSRRGTESTDTQYF.

The rearrangement links TRBV27 to TRBJ2-1; D possibly corresponds to TRBD2 (5 bases). V lost 8 bases and J 0 bases, leaving 11 bases between the germline ends. Germline V lookup: CDR1 MNHEY, CDR2 SMNVEV (reference sequence). This CDR3 region has 14 residues. The CDR3 bases are TGTGCCAGCGGCGGGTGGAGCTCCTACAATGAGCAGTTCTTC. This sequence encodes CASGGWSSYNEQFF.

The chain couples TRBV6-5 to TRBJ2-3, with D maybe TRBD2 (6 bases). V was trimmed by 5 bases and J by 3 bases, leaving 12 bases between them. Germline CDR1 MNHEY, CDR2 SVGAGI. The CDR3 extends over 14 amino acids. DNA for the CDR3: TGTGCCAGCAGTACCGGGAGCCTTACAGATACGCAGTATTTT. As protein: CASSTGSLTDTQYF.

The chain combines TRBV18 with TRBJ1-1, with D possibly matching TRBD1 (5 bases). The CDR3 runs to 13 residues. The V end was cut by 6 bases, the J end by 6 bases, with 14 bases between. Germline-derived CDR1 and CDR2 are KGHSH and LQKENI. The CDR3 DNA follows: TGTGCCAGCTCCCCCACAGGTAATGCTGAAGCTTTCTTT. Translation gives CASSPTGNAEAFF.